This TCR beta chain was identified during a study of CD8 T cells in Susac syndrome. Whole-study results and caveats: The number of individuals included in the study's TCR sequencing and HLA analysis was acknowledged as relatively small.

Random hexamers were used to reverse transcribe the RNA input (roughly 0.5 to 1 ug). The TCR beta CDR3 was amplified by immunoSEQ multiplex PCR across 54 Vbeta, 13 Jbeta. TCRdb processed the immunoSEQ multiplex PCR reads anew with MiXCR; each CDR3 protein has one entry. The sample shows about 250,000 distinct CDR3 sequences, roughly 93% of them seen only once. Deletions cut 7 bases from V and 2 bases from J, with 9 bases between. Germline V CDR1 and CDR2: SQVTM, ANQGSEA. The CDR3 consists of 12 residues. To note about this clonotype: As yet, its antigen is unknown.

Sequencing of TCR beta was performed on blood CD8+ T cells and on blood CD4+ T cells. Each multiple sclerosis control was a treatment-naive patient with relapsing-remitting disease that was either stable or active. V and J are TRBV29-1 and TRBJ2-1; tentative D call: TRBD1 (6 bases). The sequence came from a human donor with multiple sclerosis. The sequenced sample consisted of CD4+ T cells from PBMCs. Here the CDR3 DNA reads TGCAGCGGGGACACCGCCTACAATGAGCAGTTCTTC. Residues: CSGDTAYNEQFF.